The rows below give T cell receptor beta chains drawn from one sample of a study of cytomegalovirus exposure and HLA in healthy donors. Produced via immunoSEQ multiplex PCR; TCRdb's table is partial and in-frame only. The table records roughly 97,000 clones, about 9.4% of them present only once. The sample was PBMCs. These receptors came from a man aged 35 to 55 in good health and CMV-seropositive. CDR3s include the opening cysteine and the closing phenylalanine or tryptophan. The order of the fields is D gene, V gene, clone size, J gene, CDR3 protein, CDR3 DNA. The D gene is left open where the match is weak. Clone size appears in some rows only: once, few, many, or a class for an expanded clone.

>TRBD1|TRBV5-1|few|TRBJ1-4
CASSLGDSPSEKLFF
TGCGCCAGCAGCTTGGGGGACAGCCCATCCGAAAAACTGTTTTTT
>TRBD2|TRBV6-5|few|TRBJ2-1
CASSLGTSGYNEQFF
TGTGCCAGCAGCCTCGGGACTAGCGGCTACAATGAGCAGTTCTTC
>TRBD2|TRBV5-8|few|TRBJ2-1
CASSLEGTSGRRQFF
TGTGCCAGCAGCTTGGAGGGGACTAGCGGGAGACGACAGTTCTTC
>TRBD1|TRBV14|few|TRBJ2-7
CASSQRPDRGRAYEQYF
TGTGCCAGCAGCCAAAGACCCGACAGGGGGCGAGCCTACGAGCAGTACTTC
>TRBD2|TRBV2|few|TRBJ2-2
CASSPTSGRATGELFF
TGTGCCAGCAGTCCAACTAGCGGGAGGGCCACCGGGGAGCTGTTTTTT
>-|TRBV13|-|TRBJ1-1
CASSLTTGLRAFF
TGTGCCAGCAGCCTCACGACAGGTCTAAGGGCTTTCTTT
>-|TRBV14|few|TRBJ2-3
CASSQDRLVF
TGTGCCAGCAGCCAAGATAGATTGGTTTTT
>TRBD2|TRBV6-1|-|TRBJ2-1
CASSELRAGGNEQFF
TGCGCCAGCAGTGAATTAAGAGCGGGGGGAAATGAGCAGTTCTTC
>TRBD1|TRBV4-1|few|TRBJ1-1
CASSQGRDSEAFF
TGCGCCAGCAGCCAAGGAAGGGACAGTGAAGCTTTCTTT
>TRBD1|TRBV5-8|-|TRBJ2-7
CASSLATGTGGFEQYF
TGTGCCAGCAGCTTAGCAACCGGGACAGGGGGCTTCGAGCAGTACTTC
>TRBD2|TRBV29-1|-|TRBJ2-1
CSVDSSGRYEQFF
TGCAGCGTTGATTCTAGCGGGAGATATGAGCAGTTCTTC
>-|TRBV2|few|TRBJ1-1
CASSSDLGEAFF
TGTGCCAGCAGCTCCGACTTGGGTGAAGCTTTCTTT
>TRBD2|TRBV7-9|few|TRBJ2-5
CASSLTGLAGQETQYF
TGTGCCAGCAGCTTAACGGGACTAGCGGGACAAGAGACCCAGTACTTC
>-|TRBV5-1|-|TRBJ2-5
CASSFTGQETQYF
TGCGCCAGCAGCTTTACAGGGCAAGAGACCCAGTACTTC
>-|TRBV7-8|-|TRBJ2-3
CASSPGSTDTQYF
TGTGCCAGCAGCCCAGGGAGCACAGATACGCAGTATTTT
>TRBD2|TRBV7-3|few|TRBJ2-1
CASSTSGTYNEQFF
TGTGCCAGCAGCACTAGCGGGACGTACAATGAGCAGTTCTTC
>TRBD1|TRBV5-4|few|TRBJ2-6
CASSPNQDRGIVLTF
TGTGCCAGCAGCCCGAATCAAGACAGGGGGATAGTCCTGACTTTC
>TRBD2|TRBV18|-|TRBJ2-1
CASSPLAGYSYNEQFF
TGTGCCAGCTCACCCCTAGCGGGATATTCCTACAATGAGCAGTTCTTC
>-|TRBV6-5|few|TRBJ1-2
CASSYARDGYTF
TGTGCCAGCAGTTACGCGCGGGATGGCTACACCTTC
>-|TRBV28|-|TRBJ1-1
CASSLKATRTEAFF
TGTGCCAGCAGTTTAAAAGCTACGAGGACTGAAGCTTTCTTT
>TRBD1|TRBV11-2|many|TRBJ1-1
CASSLRTGWDTEAFF
TGTGCCAGCAGCTTACGGACAGGGTGGGACACTGAAGCTTTCTTT
>TRBD1|TRBV7-9|few|TRBJ2-7
CASSHLTGALYEQYF
TGTGCCAGCAGCCACTTGACAGGGGCCCTCTACGAGCAGTACTTC
>-|TRBV6-6|few|TRBJ2-5
CASRTGGDETQYF
TGTGCCAGCAGGACCGGAGGTGACGAGACCCAGTACTTC
>-|TRBV19|few|TRBJ1-2
CASSRSGYGYTF
TGTGCCAGTAGTAGATCAGGGTATGGCTACACCTTC
>TRBD2|TRBV28|-|TRBJ2-1
CASTWGSGRYNEQFF
TGTGCCAGCACGTGGGGTAGCGGGAGATACAATGAGCAGTTCTTC
>-|TRBV15|few|TRBJ2-1
CATSRDPSLAEPYNEQFF
TGTGCCACCAGCAGAGATCCGTCACTAGCAGAGCCCTACAATGAGCAGTTCTTC
>-|TRBV5-1|few|TRBJ1-5
CASSRGQGGQPQHF
TGCGCCAGCAGCCGGGGTCAGGGAGGCCAGCCCCAGCATTTT
>TRBD1|TRBV2|-|TRBJ2-2
CAGGQGRTGELFF
TGTGCCGGGGGACAGGGTCGGACCGGGGAGCTGTTTTTT
>-|TRBV5-1|few|TRBJ2-3
CASSTGTSITDTQYF
TGCGCCAGCAGCACCGGGACATCTATCACAGATACGCAGTATTTT
>TRBD2|TRBV29-1|-|TRBJ2-1
CSVALAGVEQFF
TGCAGCGTTGCCCTAGCGGGAGTTGAGCAGTTCTTC
>-|TRBV4-2|-|TRBJ2-1
CASSQLVGAGNEQFF
TGTGCCAGCAGCCAATTAGTGGGGGCCGGGAATGAGCAGTTCTTC
>-|TRBV5-1|-|TRBJ2-7
CASSPDSTYEQYF
TGCGCCAGCAGCCCGGACAGCACGTACGAGCAGTACTTC
>-|TRBV7-3|-|TRBJ2-1
CASSFVGSAYNEQFF
TGTGCCAGCAGCTTTGTCGGGAGCGCCTACAATGAGCAGTTCTTC
>-|TRBV5-8|few|TRBJ2-7
CASSLLEQYF
TGTGCCAGCAGCTTACTCGAGCAGTACTTC
>-|TRBV7-6|few|TRBJ2-7
CASSLVTSHEQYF
TGTGCCAGCAGCTTAGTAACTAGCCACGAGCAGTACTTC
>-|TRBV19|few|TRBJ2-1
CASRKDRRDEQFF
TGTGCCAGTAGAAAGGACCGGCGGGATGAGCAGTTCTTC
>-|TRBV2|few|TRBJ1-4
CASEREWDGGEKLFF
TGTGCCAGCGAACGGGAGTGGGACGGGGGTGAAAAACTGTTTTTT